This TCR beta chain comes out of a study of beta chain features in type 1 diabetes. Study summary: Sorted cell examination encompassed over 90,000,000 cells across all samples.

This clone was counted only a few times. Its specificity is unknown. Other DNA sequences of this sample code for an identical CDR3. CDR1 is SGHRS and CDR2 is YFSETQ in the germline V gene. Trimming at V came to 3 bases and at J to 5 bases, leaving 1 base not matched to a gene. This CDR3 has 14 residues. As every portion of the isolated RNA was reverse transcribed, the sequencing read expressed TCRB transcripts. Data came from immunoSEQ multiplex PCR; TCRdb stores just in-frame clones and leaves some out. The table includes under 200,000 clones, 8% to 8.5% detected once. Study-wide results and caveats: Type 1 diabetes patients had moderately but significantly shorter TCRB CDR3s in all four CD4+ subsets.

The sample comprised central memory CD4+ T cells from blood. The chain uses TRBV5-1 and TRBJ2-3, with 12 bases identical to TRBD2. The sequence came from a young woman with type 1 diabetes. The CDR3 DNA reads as TGCGCCAGCAGCTCGACTAGCGGGGGAGATACGCAGTATTTT. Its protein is CASSSTSGGDTQYF.